A single sample gave rise to the 6 T cell receptor beta chains below, sequenced in a study of beta chain features in type 1 diabetes. The whole isolated RNA underwent reverse transcription, so sequencing captured expressed TCRB transcripts. Sequenced by immunoSEQ multiplex PCR; TCRdb stores in-frame clones only, minus some. The data contain hundreds of thousands of clones, roughly 13% of them seen just once; the ten biggest clones take up about 0.034%. The sequenced sample consisted of naive CD4+ T cells from blood. The receptors shown here come from a man between 25 and 39 years old in good health.

This clone was counted between two and nine times. The V gene is TRBV4-1, the J gene TRBJ1-2; D possibly corresponds to TRBD1 (5 bases). The CDR3 totals 16 residues. V gave up 0 bases and J gave up 2 bases, with 13 bases separating them. Germline V lookup: CDR1 MGHRA, CDR2 YSYEKL. CDR3 nucleotide sequence: TGCGCCAGCAGCCAAGATTATGGCAGGGTAAACTATGGCTACACCTTC. Its protein is CASSQDYGRVNYGYTF.

The gene calls are TRBV29-1 and TRBJ1-1, with no clear D. The CDR3 is 15 residues long. Germline V gene sequence: CDR1 SQVTM, CDR2 ANQGSEA. Trimming pared 3 bases from V and 0 bases from J, leaving 14 bases between. This CDR3 is CSVDRSSTMNTEAFF. In nucleotides, the CDR3 is TGCAGCGTTGACAGGAGTTCCACAATGAACACTGAAGCTTTCTTT. Full variable domain (outside the CDR3, taken from reference TRBV29-1 and TRBJ1-1): SAVISQKPSRDICQRGTSLTIQCQVDSQVTMMFWYRQQPGQSLTLIATANQGSEATYESGFVIDKFPISRPNLTFSTLTVSNMSPEDSSIYLCSVDRSSTMNTEAFFGQGTRLTVV.

A few counts support this clone. The chain joins TRBV4-1 to TRBJ1-1, with TRBD1 identical over 7 bases. V shed 5 bases, J shed 2 bases, and the junction held 11 bases outside the gene matches. The CDR3 loop spans 16 amino acids. Germline V gene lookup returns CDR1 MGHRA and CDR2 YSYEKL. The CDR3 DNA follows: TGCGCCAGCAGCGCCTGGTGGGGACAGAAAAACACTGAAGCTTTCTTT. Protein product: CASSAWWGQKNTEAFF.

This clone has more than one count but fewer than ten. The chain uses TRBV12-2 and TRBJ2-5; the D call TRBD2 from the table was never checked on the DNA. TRBV12-2 is classified as a pseudogene. The length of the CDR3 is 16 residues. CDR3 amino acids: CASRPLVRRAGKTQYF. Written as DNA, the CDR3 is TGTGCAAGTCGCCCCCTGGTTCGAAGAGCGGGAAAGACCCAGTACTTC.

This clone appeared a few times. V gene TRBV11-2 combines with J gene TRBJ2-1; either TRBD1 or TRBD2 may fit D (5 bases each). This CDR3 contains 12 residues. Trimming cost V 5 bases and J 9 bases, with 11 bases left between them. Germline V gene data show CDR1 as SGHAT and CDR2 as FQNNGV. The CDR3 DNA reads TGTGCCAGCAGCCCCTTCGGGGCTGAGCAGTTCTTC. Translation gives CASSPFGAEQFF.

The V and J genes are TRBV7-8 and TRBJ1-2; D not resolved. The CDR3 has 11 amino acids. Per the germline V gene, CDR1 is SGHVS and CDR2 is FQNEAQ. Trimming removed 3 bases from V and 6 bases from J, with 5 bases in between. The CDR3 nucleotides are TGTGCCAGCAGCTTCGGGGATGGCTACACCTTC. This codes for CASSFGDGYTF.